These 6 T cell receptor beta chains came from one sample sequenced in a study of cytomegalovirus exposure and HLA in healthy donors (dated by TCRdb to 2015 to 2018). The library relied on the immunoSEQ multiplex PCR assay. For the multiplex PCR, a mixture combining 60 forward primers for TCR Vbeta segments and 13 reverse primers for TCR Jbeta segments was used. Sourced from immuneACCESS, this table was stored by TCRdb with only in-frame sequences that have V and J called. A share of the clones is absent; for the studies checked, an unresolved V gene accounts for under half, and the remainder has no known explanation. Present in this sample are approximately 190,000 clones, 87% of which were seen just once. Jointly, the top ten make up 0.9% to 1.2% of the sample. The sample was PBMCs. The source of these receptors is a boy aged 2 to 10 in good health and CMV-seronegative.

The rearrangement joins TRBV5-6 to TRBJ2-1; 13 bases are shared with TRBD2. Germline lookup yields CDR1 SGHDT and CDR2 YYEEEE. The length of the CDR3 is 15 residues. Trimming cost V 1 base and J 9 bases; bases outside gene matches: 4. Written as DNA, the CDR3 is TGTGCCAGCAGCTTGACTAGCGGGGGGGTAGGTGAGCAGTTCTTC. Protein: CASSLTSGGVGEQFF.

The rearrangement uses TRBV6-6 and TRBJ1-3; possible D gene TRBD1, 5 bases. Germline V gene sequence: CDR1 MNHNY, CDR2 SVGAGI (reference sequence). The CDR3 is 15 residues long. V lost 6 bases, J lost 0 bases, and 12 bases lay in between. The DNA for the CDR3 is TGTGCCAGCAGGACTAACGGGGGCTCTGGAAACACCATATATTTT. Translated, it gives CASRTNGGSGNTIYF.

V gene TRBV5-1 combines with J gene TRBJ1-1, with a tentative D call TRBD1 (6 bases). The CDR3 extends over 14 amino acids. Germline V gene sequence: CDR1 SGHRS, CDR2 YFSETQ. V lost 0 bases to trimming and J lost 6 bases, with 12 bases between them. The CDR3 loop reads CASSLDQGRAEAFF. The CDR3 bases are TGCGCCAGCAGCTTGGATCAGGGGAGGGCTGAAGCTTTCTTT.

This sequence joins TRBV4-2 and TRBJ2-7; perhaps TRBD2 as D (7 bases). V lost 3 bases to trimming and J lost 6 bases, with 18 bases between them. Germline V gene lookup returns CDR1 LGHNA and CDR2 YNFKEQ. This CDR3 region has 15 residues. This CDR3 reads CASSHRRGPGTEQYF. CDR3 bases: TGTGCCAGCAGCCATCGGCGGGGGCCGGGTACCGAGCAGTACTTC.

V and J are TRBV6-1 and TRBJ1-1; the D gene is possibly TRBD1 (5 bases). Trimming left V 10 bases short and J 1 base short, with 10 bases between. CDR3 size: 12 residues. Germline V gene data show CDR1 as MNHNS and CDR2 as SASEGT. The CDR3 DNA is TGTGCCATCACGGGGGGGAACACTGAAGCTTTCTTT. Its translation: CAITGGNTEAFF.

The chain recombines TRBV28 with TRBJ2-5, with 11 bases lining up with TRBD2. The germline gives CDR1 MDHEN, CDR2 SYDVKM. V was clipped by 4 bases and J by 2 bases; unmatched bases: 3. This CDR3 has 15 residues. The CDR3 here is CASSSGLAEQETQYF. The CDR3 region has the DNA TGTGCCAGCAGTTCGGGACTAGCGGAACAAGAGACCCAGTACTTC.